This T cell receptor beta chain stems from a study of cytomegalovirus exposure and HLA in healthy donors. Study background: It was reported in a later analysis that the same platform had been used for the roughly 130 validation repertoires as for the approximately 670 first-cohort repertoires.

Clones were read by immunoSEQ multiplex PCR, and TCRdb kept only the in-frame ones, dropping some. This sample has tens of thousands of clones, with roughly 88% found just once. Trimming removed 4 bases from V and 5 bases from J, with 16 bases in between. Germline V gene data show CDR1 as SGHNT and CDR2 as YYREEE (reference sequence). This CDR3 is 14 amino acids long. The V gene is TRBV5-4, the J gene TRBJ2-7; possibly TRBD2 for D (6 bases). The sequencing sample was made of PBMCs. The receptor was derived from a man aged 25 to 40 in good health and CMV-seronegative. CDR3 bases: TGTGCCAGCAGCGTGGGACTGAGTTCCCACGAGCAGTACTTC. Protein sequence: CASSVGLSSHEQYF.